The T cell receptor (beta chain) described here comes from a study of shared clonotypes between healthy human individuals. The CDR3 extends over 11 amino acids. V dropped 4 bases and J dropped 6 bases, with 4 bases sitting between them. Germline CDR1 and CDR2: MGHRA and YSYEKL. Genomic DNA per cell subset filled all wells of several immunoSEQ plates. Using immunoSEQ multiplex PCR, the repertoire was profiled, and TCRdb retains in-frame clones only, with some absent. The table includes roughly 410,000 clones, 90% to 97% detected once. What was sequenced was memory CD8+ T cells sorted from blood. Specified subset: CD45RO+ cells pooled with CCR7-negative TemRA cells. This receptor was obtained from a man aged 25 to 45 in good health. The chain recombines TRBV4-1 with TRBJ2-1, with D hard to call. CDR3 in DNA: TGCGCCAGCAGCCGGGGCAATGAGCAGTTCTTC. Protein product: CASSRGNEQFF.